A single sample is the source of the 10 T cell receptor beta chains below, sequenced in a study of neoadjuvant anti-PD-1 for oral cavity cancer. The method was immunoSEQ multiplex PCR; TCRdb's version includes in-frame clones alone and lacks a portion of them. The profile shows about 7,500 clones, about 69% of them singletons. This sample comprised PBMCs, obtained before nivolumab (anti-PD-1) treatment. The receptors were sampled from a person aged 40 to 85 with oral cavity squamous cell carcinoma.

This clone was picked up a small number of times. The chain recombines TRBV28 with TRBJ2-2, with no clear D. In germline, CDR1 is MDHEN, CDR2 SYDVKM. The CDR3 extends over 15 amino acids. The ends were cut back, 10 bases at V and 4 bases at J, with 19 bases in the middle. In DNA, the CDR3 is TGTGCCACCGAGTATTTATCAGGATCCACCGGGGAGCTGTTTTTT. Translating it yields CATEYLSGSTGELFF.

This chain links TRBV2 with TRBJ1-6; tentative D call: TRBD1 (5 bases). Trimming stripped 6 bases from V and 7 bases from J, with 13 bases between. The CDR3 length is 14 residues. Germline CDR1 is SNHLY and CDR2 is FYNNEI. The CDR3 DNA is TGTGCCAGCAGACCCGGGGGATGGAATTCACCCCTCCACTTT. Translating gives CASRPGGWNSPLHF.

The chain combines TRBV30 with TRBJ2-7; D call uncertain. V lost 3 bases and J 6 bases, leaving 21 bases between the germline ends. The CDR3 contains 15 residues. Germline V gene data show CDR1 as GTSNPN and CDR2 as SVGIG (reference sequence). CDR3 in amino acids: CAWSPTSQPVFEQYF. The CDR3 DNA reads TGTGCCTGGAGCCCCACCTCCCAGCCGGTCTTCGAGCAGTACTTC.

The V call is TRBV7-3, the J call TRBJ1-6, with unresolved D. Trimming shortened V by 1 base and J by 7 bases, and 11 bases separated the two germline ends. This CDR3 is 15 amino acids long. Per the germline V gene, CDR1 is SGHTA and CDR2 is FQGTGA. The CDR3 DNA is TGTGCCAGCAGCTTAAACGGCGGGAAAAATTCACCCCTCCACTTT. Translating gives CASSLNGGKNSPLHF.

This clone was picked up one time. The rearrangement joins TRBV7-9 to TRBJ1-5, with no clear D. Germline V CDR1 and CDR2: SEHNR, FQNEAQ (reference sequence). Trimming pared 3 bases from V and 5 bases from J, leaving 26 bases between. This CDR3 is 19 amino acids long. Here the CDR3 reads CASSLEPPSYSFVHQPQHF. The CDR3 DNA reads TGTGCCAGCAGCTTGGAACCCCCTTCATACAGTTTTGTTCATCAGCCCCAGCATTTT.

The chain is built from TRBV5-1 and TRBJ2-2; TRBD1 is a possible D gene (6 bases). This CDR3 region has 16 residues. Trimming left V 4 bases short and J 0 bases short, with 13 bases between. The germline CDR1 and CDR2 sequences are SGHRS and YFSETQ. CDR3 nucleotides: TGCGCCAGCAGCCTCGGGACATCTGCGAACACCGGGGAGCTGTTTTTT. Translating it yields CASSLGTSANTGELFF.

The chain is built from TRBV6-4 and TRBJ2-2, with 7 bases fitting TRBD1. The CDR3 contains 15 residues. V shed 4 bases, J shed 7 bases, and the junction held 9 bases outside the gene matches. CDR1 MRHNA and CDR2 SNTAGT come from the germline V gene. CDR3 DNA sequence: TGTGCCAGCAGTGCCGAGACAGGGATTGGCGGGGAGCTGTTTTTT. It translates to CASSAETGIGGELFF.

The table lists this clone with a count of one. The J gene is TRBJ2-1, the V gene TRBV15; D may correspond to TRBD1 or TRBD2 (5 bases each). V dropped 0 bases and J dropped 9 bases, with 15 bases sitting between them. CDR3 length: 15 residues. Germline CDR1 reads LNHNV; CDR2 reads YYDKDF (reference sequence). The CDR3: CATSRDLVRAGEQFF. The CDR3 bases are TGTGCCACCAGCAGAGATCTTGTCAGGGCGGGTGAGCAGTTCTTC. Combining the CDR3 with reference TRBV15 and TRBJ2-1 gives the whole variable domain DAMVIQNPRYQVTQFGKPVTLSCSQTLNHNVMYWYQQKSSQAPKLLFHYYDKDFNNEADTPDNFQSRRPNTSFCFLDIRSPGLGDTAMYLCATSRDLVRAGEQFFGPGTRLTVL.

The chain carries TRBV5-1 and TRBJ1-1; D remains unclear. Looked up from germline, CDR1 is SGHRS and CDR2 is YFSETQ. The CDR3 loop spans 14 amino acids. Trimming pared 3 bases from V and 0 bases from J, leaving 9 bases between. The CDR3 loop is CASSYARVNTEAFF. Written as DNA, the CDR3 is TGCGCCAGCAGCTACGCAAGGGTGAACACTGAAGCTTTCTTT. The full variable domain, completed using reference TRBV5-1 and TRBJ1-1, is KAGVTQTPRYLIKTRGQQVTLSCSPISGHRSVSWYQQTPGQGLQFLFEYFSETQRNKGNFPGRFSGRQFSNSRSEMNVSTLELGDSALYLCASSYARVNTEAFFGQGTRLTVV.

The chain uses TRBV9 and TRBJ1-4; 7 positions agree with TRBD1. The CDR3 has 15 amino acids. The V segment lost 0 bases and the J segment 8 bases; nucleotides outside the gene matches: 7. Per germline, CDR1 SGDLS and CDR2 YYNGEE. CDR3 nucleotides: TGTGCCAGCAGCGTAGCAGGAACAGGGGCCGAAAAACTGTTTTTT. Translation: CASSVAGTGAEKLFF.